The clone carrying this T cell receptor (beta chain) occurred many times. Its target is not known. One end of the junction does not line up with germline, which may come from a read error. Thyroid surgery was preceded by no treatment in any patient. Authors' processing steps: The study built a papillary thyroid cancer distant-metastasis classifier from CDR3 differences across clinicopathological groups. Using MiXCR, TCRdb re-called clones from the PCR reads. TCRdb's processing, not the study's, gives the V and J calls here. The table includes 25,000 or so clones, roughly 17% detected once. The CDR3 spans 13 residues. Germline CDR1 GTSNPN, CDR2 SVGIG (reference sequence). The sample belongs to a study of metastatic and nonmetastatic thyroid tumors. Across the whole study: Repertoire comparison spanned blood and tumor or nodule tissue of malignant and benign thyroid patients. General study findings and limits: According to reports, the diversity of TCR beta was significantly higher in malignant thyroid tumors than in benign nodules, and this held in both blood and tumor samples.

This rearrangement joins TRBV30 to TRBJ2-1, with 12 bases identical to TRBD2. Material for sequencing was blood. The source is a female donor with papillary thyroid cancer or a benign thyroid nodule (not recorded which). Some clones in this sample may be carry-over from other donors' samples. The CDR3 protein is CAWNLAGGREQSF. The CDR3 DNA sequence: TGTGCCTGGAATCTAGCGGGAGGGCGTGAGCAGTCCTTC.